These 32 T cell receptor beta chains originate from one sample sequenced in a study of shared clonotypes between healthy human individuals. Clones were read by immunoSEQ multiplex PCR, and TCRdb kept only the in-frame ones, dropping some. In the table there are over 1.5 million clones, about 98% of which are singletons. The sample consisted of naive CD4+ T cells sorted from blood. Noted subset: CD45RA+ positively selected. The receptors were gathered from a man aged 25-45 years in good health.

This chain connects TRBV15 to TRBJ1-6; 7 nucleotides match TRBD1. Germline V gene lookup returns CDR1 LNHNV and CDR2 YYDKDF (reference sequence). The CDR3 has 15 amino acids. With V trimmed by 0 bases and J by 7 bases, 3 bases remained unmatched. Here the CDR3 reads CATSREGQPNSPLHF. The CDR3 DNA is TGTGCCACCAGCAGAGAGGGACAGCCGAATTCACCCCTCCACTTT. The full variable domain, with the rest looked up from reference TRBV15 and TRBJ1-6, is DAMVIQNPRYQVTQFGKPVTLSCSQTLNHNVMYWYQQKSSQAPKLLFHYYDKDFNNEADTPDNFQSRRPNTSFCFLDIRSPGLGDTAMYLCATSREGQPNSPLHFGNGTRLTVT.

The CDR3 reads CASSGLAGDKNIQYF. The CDR3 region has the DNA TGTGCCAGCAGCGGACTAGCGGGAGATAAAAACATTCAGTACTTC. V is TRBV28 and J is TRBJ2-4, with 13 bases matching TRBD2. This CDR3 region has 15 residues. Trimming took 6 bases from V and 4 from J; bases not matched to a gene: 3. Germline-derived CDR1 and CDR2 are MDHEN and SYDVKM.

The J gene is TRBJ1-3, the V gene TRBV7-2; 8 bases map to TRBD1. V gave up 2 bases and J gave up 0 bases; unmatched junction bases: 12. The germline CDR1 and CDR2 sequences are SGHTA and FQGNSA. The CDR3 is 19 amino acids. In nucleotides, the CDR3 is TGTGCCAGCAGCTTACTTGCGGGTTGGACAGGGCACTCTGGAAACACCATATATTTT. Its protein product is CASSLLAGWTGHSGNTIYF.

The rearrangement joins TRBV5-6 to TRBJ2-5, with D possibly being TRBD2 (6 bases). Germline loops: CDR1 SGHDT, CDR2 YYEEEE. CDR3 length: 15 residues. The V and J ends lost 0 bases and 1 base respectively, with 10 bases between them. In nucleotides, the CDR3 is TGTGCCAGCAGCTTGGGACTAGTGTCCCAAGAGACCCAGTACTTC. This gives the protein CASSLGLVSQETQYF.

The V and J genes are TRBV9 and TRBJ2-7; possibly TRBD1 for D (5 bases). This CDR3 is 15 amino acids long. CDR1 SGDLS and CDR2 YYNGEE come from the germline V gene. V was cut by 3 bases and J by 6 bases, with 19 bases left in between. The CDR3 nucleotides are TGTGCCAGCAGCGCTGGGGCGATTTCCGGCGTCGAGCAGTACTTC. Residues: CASSAGAISGVEQYF. Together with reference TRBV9 and TRBJ2-7, the CDR3 gives the full variable domain: DSGVTQTPKHLITATGQRVTLRCSPRSGDLSVYWYQQSLDQGLQFLIQYYNGEERAKGNILERFSAQQFPDLHSELNLSSLELGDSALYFCASSAGAISGVEQYFGPGTRLTVT.

The genes are TRBV28 and TRBJ2-3; possibly TRBD1 for D (5 bases). Trimming removed 6 bases at V and 0 bases at J, with 16 bases between. The CDR3 has 16 amino acids. Germline V gives CDR1 MDHEN, CDR2 SYDVKM. The CDR3 region is CASSLASPGSTDTQYF. The CDR3 DNA follows: TGTGCCAGCAGCCTCGCTTCTCCAGGGAGCACAGATACGCAGTATTTT.

As to this clone: Other DNA sequences of this sample code for an identical CDR3. The chain is built from TRBV20-1 and TRBJ1-2; D is ambiguous. This CDR3 has 11 residues. Trimming took off 2 bases at V and 7 bases at J, with 8 bases between the two ends. Germline CDR1 DFQATT, CDR2 SNEGSKA (reference sequence). CDR3 in DNA: TGCAGTGCTAGATTGGGTCCTGGCTACACCTTC. It is translated as CSARLGPGYTF.

The gene calls are TRBV27 and TRBJ2-1, with 7 bases aligning to TRBD2. There are 15 residues in the CDR3. The V and J ends lost 4 bases and 5 bases, in that order; junction bases with no gene match: 8. Germline V lookup: CDR1 MNHEY, CDR2 SMNVEV (reference sequence). CDR3 protein: CASSSGWTRDNEQFF. For the CDR3, the DNA is TGTGCCAGCAGTTCGGGGTGGACTAGAGACAATGAGCAGTTCTTC.

This clone was detected once. This rearrangement joins TRBV7-6 to TRBJ2-7, with 8 bases matching TRBD2. The trim removed 4 bases at V and 2 bases at J, leaving 10 bases unmatched. Germline CDR1 reads SGHVS; CDR2 reads FNYEAQ. The CDR3 sequence is 16 residues long. In DNA form, the CDR3 reads TGTGCCAGCAGCTCTTCACTCCGGGGGGGCCCCTACGAGCAGTACTTC. Its protein product is CASSSSLRGGPYEQYF. Full variable domain (rest looked up from reference TRBV7-6 and TRBJ2-7): GAGVSQSPRYKVTKRGQDVALRCDPISGHVSLYWYRQALGQGPEFLTYFNYEAQQDKSGLPNDRFSAERPEGSISTLTIQRTEQRDSAMYRCASSSSLRGGPYEQYFGPGTRLTVT.

The chain combines TRBV18 with TRBJ1-2, with 9 bases fitting TRBD1. The V segment lost 3 bases and the J segment 7 bases; nucleotides outside the gene matches: 6. This CDR3 spans 14 amino acids. Germline lookup yields CDR1 KGHSH and CDR2 LQKENI. The CDR3 DNA reads TGTGCCAGCTCACCCAAAGAGGGACAGGGTGGCTACACCTTC. Encoded protein: CASSPKEGQGGYTF.

V usage is TRBV5-4 and J usage is TRBJ1-3, with D unclear. CDR1 and CDR2 (germline): SGHNT, YYREEE (reference sequence). V shed 3 bases and J shed 0 bases, with 10 bases lying between them. This CDR3 has 15 residues. The CDR3 region is CASSSDEPSGNTIYF. The DNA of the CDR3 is TGTGCCAGCAGCTCTGACGAACCCTCTGGAAACACCATATATTTT.

This clone has just one count. The CDR3 loop reads CATSRDAVALTQYF. CDR3 sequence (DNA): TGTGCCACCAGCAGAGATGCCGTGGCCCTCACGCAGTATTTT. J is TRBJ2-3 and V is TRBV15; no reliable D call. The CDR3 is 14 residues long. Trimming removed 0 bases from V and 9 bases from J, with 13 bases in between. Germline CDR1 LNHNV, CDR2 YYDKDF (reference sequence).

This chain joins TRBV2 and TRBJ2-5, with D perhaps TRBD2 (5 bases). CDR3 length equals 15 residues. Germline V gives CDR1 SNHLY, CDR2 FYNNEI. Trimming took off 2 bases at V and 1 base at J, with 11 bases between the two ends. CDR3 residues: CASSETSGIQETQYF. The CDR3 bases are TGTGCCAGCAGTGAAACTTCGGGGATCCAAGAGACCCAGTACTTC. The variable domain in full, with the rest retrieved from reference TRBV2 and TRBJ2-5, is EPEVTQTPSHQVTQMGQEVILRCVPISNHLYFYWYRQILGQKVEFLVSFYNNEISEKSEIFDDQFSVERPDGSNFTLKIRSTKLEDSAMYFCASSETSGIQETQYFGPGTRLLVL.

The chain combines TRBV28 with TRBJ1-1; 9 bases match TRBD1. This CDR3 has 16 residues. CDR1 MDHEN and CDR2 SYDVKM come from the germline V gene. V trimming: 1 base; J trimming: 2 bases; junction bases outside the gene matches: 5. The CDR3 is CASSLLQGAFNTEAFF. The DNA of the CDR3 is TGTGCCAGCAGTTTATTACAGGGGGCGTTTAACACTGAAGCTTTCTTT.

As to this clone: Other DNA sequences from this sample encode an identical CDR3 as well. The CDR3 is CASRTGAYEQYF. CDR3 DNA: TGCGCCAGCAGGACAGGGGCCTACGAGCAGTACTTC. The V call is TRBV10-2, the J call TRBJ2-7, with 8 positions matching TRBD1. CDR3 length equals 12 residues. Germline-derived CDR1 and CDR2 are WSHSY and SAAADI. Unmatched junction bases numbered 0, after V lost 6 bases and J lost 2 bases.

This chain connects TRBV6-5 to TRBJ2-1; 9 nucleotides line up with TRBD2. The CDR3 spans 14 residues. Germline V gene data show CDR1 as MNHEY and CDR2 as SVGAGI. V shed 6 bases, J shed 7 bases, and the junction held 7 bases outside the gene matches. The CDR3 DNA is TGTGCCAGCAGACGGACTAGCGTGGCGAATGAGCAGTTCTTC. Amino acid sequence: CASRRTSVANEQFF.

The chain joins TRBV2 to TRBJ2-7; 7 bases align to TRBD1. The V segment lost 7 bases and the J segment 1 base; nucleotides outside the gene matches: 7. Germline CDR1 SNHLY, CDR2 FYNNEI. The CDR3 is 14 amino acids. CDR3 protein: CASKRQGPSYEQYF. The CDR3 bases are TGTGCCAGCAAACGACAGGGACCATCCTACGAGCAGTACTTC.

The gene calls are TRBV5-6 and TRBJ2-7, with TRBD1 matching 8 bases. The CDR3 runs to 14 residues. V shed 0 bases and J 6 bases; nucleotides not matched to a gene: 5. From germline, CDR1 is SGHDT and CDR2 YYEEEE. For the CDR3, the DNA is TGTGCCAGCAGCTTGGGGTCCACAGGGGGCGAGCAGTACTTC. Protein: CASSLGSTGGEQYF.

V is TRBV25-1 and J is TRBJ2-1, with 7 bases fitting TRBD1. CDR3 size: 15 residues. The V gene's germline CDR1 is MGHDK and CDR2 SYGVNS. V trimming: 3 bases; J trimming: 5 bases; junction bases outside the gene matches: 7. In DNA, the CDR3 is TGTGCCAGCAGTGATTCCCCCAGGGGGAACAATGAGCAGTTCTTC. Its protein product is CASSDSPRGNNEQFF.

The CDR3 loop is CASSFVSGQANNQPQHF. Written as DNA, the CDR3 is TGTGCCAGCAGTTTTGTAAGTGGACAGGCAAACAATCAGCCCCAGCATTTT. The rearrangement joins TRBV28 to TRBJ1-5; 7 nucleotides align to TRBD1. CDR1 and CDR2 (germline): MDHEN, SYDVKM. The CDR3 runs 17 residues. The junction had 11 bases not matched to a gene; V was cut back by 3 bases and J by 3 bases.

CDR3 DNA sequence: TGTGCCAGCAGCAGGATAGGACAGGGGGACTCCTACGAGCAGTACTTC. It specifies CASSRIGQGDSYEQYF. The chain is built from TRBV21-1 and TRBJ2-7; the tabulated D call, TRBD1, remains unverified against the DNA. TRBV21-1 is deemed a pseudogene. The CDR3 totals 16 residues.

The V call is TRBV11-3, the J call TRBJ2-1; 7 nucleotides line up with TRBD2. The trim removed 5 bases at V and 7 bases at J, leaving 5 bases unmatched. CDR1 is SGHNT and CDR2 is YENEEA in the germline V gene. This CDR3 has 13 residues. CDR3 bases: TGTGCCAGCAGCGCGGTGCGGGAGAATGAGCAGTTCTTC. Encoded protein: CASSAVRENEQFF.

The chain employs TRBV6-1 and TRBJ2-7; D call uncertain. Trimming cost V 9 bases and J 7 bases, with 19 bases left between them. The CDR3 contains 13 residues. The germline V gene has CDR1 MNHNS and CDR2 SASEGT. The DNA for the CDR3 is TGTGCCAGTGGAAGGGATGCCCTAGGGGAGCAGTACTTC. This encodes CASGRDALGEQYF.

This clone was found once. The genes are TRBV2 and TRBJ1-2; D possibly corresponds to TRBD1 (6 bases). The length of the CDR3 is 13 residues. With 6 bases removed from V and 8 bases from J, the gap between germline ends came to 16 bases. Per the germline V gene, CDR1 is SNHLY and CDR2 is FYNNEI. The CDR3 protein is CASSDRPPEGYTF. The CDR3, as DNA: TGTGCCAGCAGCGACAGGCCCCCGGAAGGCTACACCTTC.

The CDR3 region has the DNA TGTGCCAGCCAACCCGGTTTTGCGGGGGTTAACACCGGGGAGCTGTTTTTT. The encoded protein is CASQPGFAGVNTGELFF. The chain is built from TRBV11-3 and TRBJ2-2, with TRBD2 matching over 7 bases. Germline assignment: CDR1 SGHNT and CDR2 YENEEA. This CDR3 is 17 amino acids long. Trimming removed 8 bases from V and 2 bases from J; junction bases left unmatched: 14.

The chain links TRBV11-1 to TRBJ2-1, with 10 bases matching TRBD2. V lost 2 bases, J lost 6 bases, and 16 bases stayed unmatched. The CDR3 length is 19 residues. Germline-derived CDR1 and CDR2 are SGHAT and FQDESV (reference sequence). The CDR3 loop is CASSLRLAGLLHLPNEQFF. In DNA form, the CDR3 reads TGTGCCAGCAGCTTACGACTAGCGGGTTTACTCCATCTCCCCAATGAGCAGTTCTTC.

This chain links TRBV5-1 with TRBJ1-5; possible D gene TRBD1, 6 bases. This CDR3 is built from 16 residues. V lost 0 bases and J 0 bases, leaving 10 bases between the germline ends. Germline loops: CDR1 SGHRS, CDR2 YFSETQ. The CDR3 here is CASSLGGLGSNQPQHF. CDR3 coding DNA: TGCGCCAGCAGCTTGGGGGGGCTGGGTAGCAATCAGCCCCAGCATTTT. Variable domain in full (rest from reference TRBV5-1 and TRBJ1-5): KAGVTQTPRYLIKTRGQQVTLSCSPISGHRSVSWYQQTPGQGLQFLFEYFSETQRNKGNFPGRFSGRQFSNSRSEMNVSTLELGDSALYLCASSLGGLGSNQPQHFGDGTRLSIL.

This chain joins TRBV7-3 and TRBJ2-3; D not resolved. Germline V CDR1 and CDR2: SGHTA, FQGTGA. The V and J ends lost 5 bases and 3 bases respectively, with 24 bases between them. The CDR3 runs to 18 residues. In DNA, the CDR3 is TGTGCCAGCAGCCTACGACACCTCCCTAGAATTGGTACAGATACGCAGTATTTT. This translates into CASSLRHLPRIGTDTQYF. The variable domain in full, with the rest retrieved from reference TRBV7-3 and TRBJ2-3, is GAGVSQTPSNKVTEKGKYVELRCDPISGHTALYWYRQSLGQGPEFLIYFQGTGAADDSGLPNDRFFAVRPEGSVSTLKIQRTERGDSAVYLCASSLRHLPRIGTDTQYFGPGTRLTVL.

The genes are TRBV6-1 and TRBJ2-7; 9 bases agree with TRBD1. V shed 6 bases and J 9 bases; nucleotides not matched to a gene: 12. Germline lookup yields CDR1 MNHNS and CDR2 SASEGT. CDR3 length: 14 residues. The CDR3 loop is CASRPGQGPWLQYF. DNA of the CDR3: TGTGCCAGCAGACCGGGACAGGGCCCATGGCTGCAGTACTTC.

CDR3 DNA: TGTGCCAGCAGCCCCGGGACAGCTAGCAATCAGCCCCAGCATTTT. This sequence encodes CASSPGTASNQPQHF. The chain employs TRBV7-9 and TRBJ1-5, with 7 nucleotides matching TRBD1. Unmatched junction bases numbered 4, after V lost 5 bases and J lost 0 bases. The germline V gene encodes CDR1 SEHNR and CDR2 FQNEAQ (reference sequence). This CDR3 is built from 15 residues.

V and J are TRBV10-3 and TRBJ2-2; 8 nucleotides agree with TRBD1. Trimming took 4 bases from V and 4 from J; bases not matched to a gene: 5. There are 15 residues in the CDR3. Looked up from germline, CDR1 is ENHRY and CDR2 is SYGVKD. This CDR3 reads CAISAGQVFTGELFF. Written as DNA, the CDR3 is TGTGCCATCAGTGCGGGACAGGTGTTCACCGGGGAGCTGTTTTTT.

The gene calls are TRBV6-1 and TRBJ2-1; 7 positions agree with TRBD2. CDR3 length equals 13 residues. With 0 bases clipped from V and 12 bases from J, the junction kept 5 bases outside the gene matches. CDR1 and CDR2 from the germline V gene are MNHNS and SASEGT. The CDR3: CASSEARETRQFF. CDR3 in DNA: TGTGCCAGCAGTGAAGCGCGGGAGACACGGCAGTTCTTC.